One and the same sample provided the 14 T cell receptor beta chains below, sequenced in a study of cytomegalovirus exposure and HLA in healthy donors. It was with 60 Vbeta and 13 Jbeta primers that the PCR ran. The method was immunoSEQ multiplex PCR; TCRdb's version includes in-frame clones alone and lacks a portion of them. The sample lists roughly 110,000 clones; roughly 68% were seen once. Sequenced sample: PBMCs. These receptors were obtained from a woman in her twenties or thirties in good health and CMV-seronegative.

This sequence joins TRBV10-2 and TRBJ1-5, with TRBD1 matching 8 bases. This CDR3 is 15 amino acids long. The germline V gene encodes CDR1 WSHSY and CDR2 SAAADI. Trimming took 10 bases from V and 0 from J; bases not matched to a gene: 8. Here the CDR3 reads CATLDRAISNQPQHF. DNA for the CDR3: TGCGCCACATTGGACAGGGCTATTAGCAATCAGCCCCAGCATTTT.

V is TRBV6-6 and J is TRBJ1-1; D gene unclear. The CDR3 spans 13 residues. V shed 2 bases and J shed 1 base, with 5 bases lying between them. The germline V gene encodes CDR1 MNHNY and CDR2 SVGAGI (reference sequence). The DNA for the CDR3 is TGTGCCAGCAGTTACCCCAAGAACACTGAAGCTTTCTTT. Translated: CASSYPKNTEAFF.

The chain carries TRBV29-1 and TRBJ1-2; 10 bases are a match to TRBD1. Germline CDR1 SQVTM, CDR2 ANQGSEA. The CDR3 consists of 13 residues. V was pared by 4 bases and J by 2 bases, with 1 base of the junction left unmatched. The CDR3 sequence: CSVAGQGNYGYTF. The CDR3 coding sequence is TGCAGCGTTGCGGGACAGGGGAACTATGGCTACACCTTC.

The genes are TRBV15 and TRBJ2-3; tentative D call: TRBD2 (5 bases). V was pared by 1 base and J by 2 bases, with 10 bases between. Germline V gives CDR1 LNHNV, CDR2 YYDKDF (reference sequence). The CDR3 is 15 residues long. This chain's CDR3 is CATSRATGYTDTQYF. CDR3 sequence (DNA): TGTGCCACCAGCAGAGCCACGGGGTACACAGATACGCAGTATTTT.

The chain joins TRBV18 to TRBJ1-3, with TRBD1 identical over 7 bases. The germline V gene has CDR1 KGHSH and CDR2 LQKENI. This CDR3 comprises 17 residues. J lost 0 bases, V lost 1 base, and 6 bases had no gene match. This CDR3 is CASSPQGQLDSGNTIYF. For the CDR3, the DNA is TGTGCCAGCTCACCACAGGGACAGCTCGACTCTGGAAACACCATATATTTT.

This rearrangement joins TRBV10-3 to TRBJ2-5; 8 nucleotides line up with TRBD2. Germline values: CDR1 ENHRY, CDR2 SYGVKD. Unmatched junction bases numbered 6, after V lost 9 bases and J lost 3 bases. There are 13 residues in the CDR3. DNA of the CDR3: TGTGCCATTGGAAGGCGGGAGGAAGAGACCCAGTACTTC. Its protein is CAIGRREEETQYF.

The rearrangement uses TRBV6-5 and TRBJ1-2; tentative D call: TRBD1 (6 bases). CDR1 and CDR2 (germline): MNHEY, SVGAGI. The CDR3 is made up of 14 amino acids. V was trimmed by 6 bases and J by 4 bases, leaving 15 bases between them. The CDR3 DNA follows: TGTGCCAGCAGAACGGACAGAGGGGCCTATGGCTACACCTTC. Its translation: CASRTDRGAYGYTF.

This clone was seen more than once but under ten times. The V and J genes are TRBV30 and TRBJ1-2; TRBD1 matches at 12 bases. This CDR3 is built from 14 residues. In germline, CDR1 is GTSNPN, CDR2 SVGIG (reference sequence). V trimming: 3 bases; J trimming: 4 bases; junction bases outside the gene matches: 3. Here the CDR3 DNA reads TGTGCCTGGAGGGGACAGGGGGCGGCCTATGGCTACACCTTC. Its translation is CAWRGQGAAYGYTF.

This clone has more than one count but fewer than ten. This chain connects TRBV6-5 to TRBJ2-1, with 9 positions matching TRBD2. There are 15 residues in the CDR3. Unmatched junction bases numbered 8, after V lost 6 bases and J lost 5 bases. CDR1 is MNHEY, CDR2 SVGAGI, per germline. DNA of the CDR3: TGTGCCAGCAGCTACCTAGCGGGACGGAACAATGAGCAGTTCTTC. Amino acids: CASSYLAGRNNEQFF.

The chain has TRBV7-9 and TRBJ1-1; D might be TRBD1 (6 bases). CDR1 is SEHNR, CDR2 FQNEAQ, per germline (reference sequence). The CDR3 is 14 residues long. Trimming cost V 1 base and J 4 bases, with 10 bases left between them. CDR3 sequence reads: CASSLGTERTEAFF. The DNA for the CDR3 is TGTGCCAGCAGCTTAGGGACAGAACGCACTGAAGCTTTCTTT.

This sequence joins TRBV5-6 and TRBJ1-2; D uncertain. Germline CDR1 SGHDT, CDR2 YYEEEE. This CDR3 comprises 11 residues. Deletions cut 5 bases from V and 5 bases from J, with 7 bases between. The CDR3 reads CASSRRYGYTF. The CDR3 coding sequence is TGTGCCAGCAGTAGGAGATATGGCTACACCTTC.

The CDR3 loop is CASSTGMNTEAFF. The CDR3 DNA reads as TGTGCCAGCAGTACAGGTATGAACACTGAAGCTTTCTTT. This chain joins TRBV2 and TRBJ1-1; D might be TRBD1 (5 bases). V gave up 5 bases and J gave up 0 bases, with 7 bases separating them. CDR1 SNHLY and CDR2 FYNNEI come from the germline V gene. This CDR3 contains 13 residues.

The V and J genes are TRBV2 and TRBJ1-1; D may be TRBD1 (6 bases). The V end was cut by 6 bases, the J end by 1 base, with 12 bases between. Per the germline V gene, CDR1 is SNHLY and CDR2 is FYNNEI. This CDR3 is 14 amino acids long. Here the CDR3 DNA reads TGTGCCAGCAGCTTACAGGGTGCGAACACTGAAGCTTTCTTT. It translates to CASSLQGANTEAFF.

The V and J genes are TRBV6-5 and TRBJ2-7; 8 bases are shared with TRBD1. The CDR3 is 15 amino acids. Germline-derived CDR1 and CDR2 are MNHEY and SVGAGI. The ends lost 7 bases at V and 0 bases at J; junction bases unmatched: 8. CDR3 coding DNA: TGTGCCAGCATGCGTTCTCAGGGGGCCTCCTACGAGCAGTACTTC. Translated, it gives CASMRSQGASYEQYF.